A selection of T cell receptor beta chains follows, all from one sample in a study of blood T cells in healthy people across ages. TCRdb redid the calling of the 5' RACE reads with MiXCR, one entry per CDR3 protein. The sample consists of about 400,000 distinct CDR3 sequences, roughly half of them appearing once. The sequenced material came from blood. All receptors derive from a man aged 55 to 70 in good health. Each CDR3 is given without its conserved first and last residue. Fields, in order: V gene, clone size, J gene, CDR3 protein. Clone size appears in some rows only: once, few, many, or a class for an expanded clone.

TRBV20-1,few,TRBJ2-3,SARDSQGRQDTQY
TRBV5-1,.,TRBJ2-3,ASRYGTTDTQY
TRBV6-1,.,TRBJ2-7,ASSEAGTGGQETQY
TRBV6-2/TRBV6-3,few,TRBJ1-1,ASSLTAMRAF
TRBV29-1,few,TRBJ1-2,SVATGGSNYGYT
TRBV5-5,.,.,ASSLRGASLNYEQY
TRBV20-1,.,TRBJ2-3,SAQSPLGPGASDTQY
TRBV7-9,few,TRBJ2-1,ASSDPKTRTGVYNEQF
TRBV7-7,.,TRBJ2-3,ASSADRGDTQY
TRBV20-1,few,TRBJ1-2,SVLSPSGGYGYT
TRBV7-9,once,TRBJ2-3,ASSPALAGPTDTQY
TRBV5-1,.,TRBJ1-6,ASSFGGSSYNSPLH
TRBV27,.,TRBJ2-1,ASSLDRGQYNEQF
TRBV29-1,few,TRBJ2-2,SVGQVAGELF
TRBV7-6,.,TRBJ1-1,ASSASQGMNTEAF
TRBV6-1,once,TRBJ1-5,ASTKIVGRRSRSNQPQH
TRBV5-1,.,TRBJ2-6,ASSLGGATGANVLT
TRBV28,.,.,ASRTRVRETQY
TRBV20-1,.,TRBJ2-7,SALPRDRADEQY
TRBV6-5,few,TRBJ2-1,ASRSDRVLHNEQF
TRBV2,.,TRBJ2-3,ASIFGSPDTQY
TRBV6-1,.,TRBJ1-6,ASSEKESSYNSPLH
TRBV3-1,.,TRBJ2-1,ASSPRPLSEGEQF
TRBV5-6,once,TRBJ2-6,ASSLMGFSGANVLT
TRBV11-2,.,TRBJ2-7,ASSAGQAYGQY
TRBV20-1,few,TRBJ2-3,SARGYTQY
TRBV4-2,.,TRBJ2-3,ASSQEGRLAGASSTDTQY
TRBV9,once,TRBJ2-1,ASSPRLAEPLF
TRBV12-3/TRBV12-4,.,TRBJ1-5,ASSSVPQGIQPQH
TRBV6-6,.,TRBJ1-2,ASSGTGGAYGYT
TRBV5-6,few,TRBJ2-7,ASSPFGVGEQY
TRBV9,.,TRBJ2-2,ASSVAGTSPGELF
TRBV18,.,TRBJ2-1,ASSPRTGNEQF
TRBV5-1,.,TRBJ2-7,ASSTAPGHYSSEQY
TRBV5-1,.,TRBJ2-5,ASSLMRGGQETQY
TRBV7-9,.,TRBJ2-1,ASNKPKAGTYNEQF
TRBV11-2,many,TRBJ2-5,ASSLLDETQY
TRBV7-2,.,TRBJ1-3,ASSPGTAGNTIY
TRBV4-2,.,TRBJ2-6,ANSQGRGGAGANVLT
TRBV28,few,TRBJ2-7,ASSLGTSGQSWQY
TRBV6-5,.,TRBJ2-7,ASSYSGGEPGKQY
TRBV5-1,.,TRBJ1-4,ASSSRGTGDEKLF
TRBV12-5,few,TRBJ2-1,ASGWGNEQF
TRBV10-1,few,TRBJ2-7,ASSESGPPGEQY
TRBV7-2,few,TRBJ1-6,ASSRTENSPLH
TRBV12-3/TRBV12-4,.,TRBJ1-4,ASSADRNEKLF
TRBV18,.,TRBJ1-2,ASSPRTDANYGYT
TRBV3-1,few,TRBJ1-1,ASSQLSRGTEAF
TRBV9,.,TRBJ2-1,ASSVEEARGNEQF
TRBV7-2,.,TRBJ2-1,ASSLSSGSPKEQF
TRBV7-2,few,.,ASSPWTGGEQY
TRBV6-2/TRBV6-3,.,TRBJ2-1,ASSSELNMNLF
TRBV12-3/TRBV12-4,.,TRBJ2-3,ASSTRATQY
TRBV20-1,many,TRBJ2-1,SATQAARGVNEQF